This T cell receptor beta chain was identified in a study of T-cell memory formation after mild COVID-19. Study-level findings and limits: Later expanders leaned CD4+, whereas day 15 to 85 contracting clones were balanced CD4/CD8. Mainly CM and EM harbored the contracting CD4+ clones; mainly EMRA harbored the CD8+ ones. A second wave of clones peaked on day 37, and their SARS-CoV-2 specificity went unconfirmed.

V gave up 0 bases and J gave up 5 bases, with 18 bases separating them. This CDR3 is 16 amino acids long. Germline CDR1 DFQATT, CDR2 SNEGSKA (reference sequence). TCRdb reprocessed the 5' RACE reads via MiXCR and lists one record per CDR3 protein. Among roughly 410,000 distinct CDR3 sequences, 24% were seen once, and the ten largest hold roughly 8.9%. This clonotype was counted between two and nine times. Its antigen is undetermined. Sequencing used PBMCs or a T cell subset sorted from them (not recorded which). The clonotype originates from an adult woman who had mild COVID-19 (a few samples of this study predate the infection). Cell type and time point are not known. The J gene is TRBJ2-3, the V gene TRBV20-1; no clear D gene. CDR3 sequence: CSARDQENVSGDTQYF. Written as DNA, the CDR3 is TGCAGTGCTAGAGACCAGGAGAACGTCAGTGGAGATACGCAGTATTTT.